Each of the 14 T cell receptor beta chains below was sequenced from the same sample in a study of Ad26.COV2.S vaccination and SARS-CoV-2 variants. Measured with immunoSEQ multiplex PCR; TCRdb has only the in-frame clones, and not every one. The sample has roughly 400,000 clones, around nine tenths seen once. Specified treatment: about 20 received Ad26.COV2.S at low or high dose, single or two shots; roughly five received placebo; per-sample allocation not given. Samples analyzed were those drawn on day 63 after the first vaccine or placebo injection. The sample was peripheral blood, taken in a trial of Ad26.COV2.S vaccine versus placebo. Receptor source: a person between 18 and 65 years old who received the Ad26.COV2.S COVID-19 vaccine or a placebo.

The V call is TRBV5-4, the J call TRBJ1-2, with TRBD1 matching over 8 bases. V lost 7 bases to trimming and J lost 8 bases; unmatched junction nucleotides: 7. Germline V gene lookup returns CDR1 SGHNT and CDR2 YYREEE (reference sequence). The CDR3 consists of 12 residues. The CDR3 coding sequence is TGTGCCAGCGGTCAGGGGGCCCGAGGCTACACCTTC. It specifies CASGQGARGYTF.

The chain carries TRBV9 and TRBJ2-7; tentative D call: TRBD1 (6 bases). V was trimmed by 0 bases and J by 6 bases, leaving 22 bases between them. Germline assignment: CDR1 SGDLS and CDR2 YYNGEE. There are 17 residues in the CDR3. The CDR3 region has the DNA TGTGCCAGCAGCGTAGAGGGACCGGGACACATCCAGGGCGAGCAGTACTTC. It yields the protein CASSVEGPGHIQGEQYF.

The chain combines TRBV7-2 with TRBJ2-2; possibly TRBD1 for D (6 bases). The CDR3 is 15 residues long. Germline V lookup: CDR1 SGHTA, CDR2 FQGNSA. V was pared by 1 base and J by 1 base, with 7 bases between. The CDR3 sequence: CASSLETGNTGELFF. The CDR3, as DNA: TGTGCCAGCAGCTTAGAGACAGGGAACACCGGGGAGCTGTTTTTT.

In this sample, this clone turned up a few times. The J gene is TRBJ1-1, the V gene TRBV10-3, with a weak D call TRBD1 (6 bases). The CDR3 is 13 residues long. Germline CDR1 ENHRY, CDR2 SYGVKD. V lost 8 bases to trimming and J lost 3 bases, with 13 bases between them. The CDR3 reads CAIGKGGDTEAFF. As DNA, the CDR3 is TGTGCCATCGGAAAAGGGGGTGACACTGAAGCTTTCTTT.

The chain uses TRBV30 and TRBJ2-2; 7 bases are a match to TRBD1. This CDR3 region has 16 residues. From germline, CDR1 is GTSNPN and CDR2 SVGIG (reference sequence). The V segment lost 0 bases and the J segment 4 bases; nucleotides outside the gene matches: 8. CDR3 sequence: CAWSVRGGMGTGELFF. In DNA form, the CDR3 reads TGTGCCTGGAGTGTGCGAGGGGGCATGGGCACCGGGGAGCTGTTTTTT.

The V and J genes are TRBV28 and TRBJ1-4; D gene uncertain. The V end lost 1 base, the J end lost 8 bases, and 8 bases lay between the germline ends. Germline assignment: CDR1 MDHEN and CDR2 SYDVKM. The CDR3 extends over 13 amino acids. CDR3 coding DNA: TGTGCCAGCAGTTTATACAGAACGGAAAAACTGTTTTTT. Its translation is CASSLYRTEKLFF.

This clone was found a few times. The rearrangement uses TRBV11-3 and TRBJ1-3; D ambiguous. Germline V lookup: CDR1 SGHNT, CDR2 YENEEA. Between the trimmed V and J ends, which lost 1 base and 3 bases, there was a span of 7 bases. The CDR3 is 14 amino acids. CDR3 sequence: CASSLAGIGNTIYF. The CDR3 region has the DNA TGTGCCAGCAGCTTAGCGGGGATTGGAAACACCATATATTTT. Drawing the rest from reference TRBV11-3 and TRBJ1-3, the complete variable domain is EAGVVQSPRYKIIEKKQPVAFWCNPISGHNTLYWYLQNLGQGPELLIRYENEEAVDDSQLPKDRFSAERLKGVDSTLKIQPAELGDSAVYLCASSLAGIGNTIYFGEGSWLTVV.

This CDR3 is CASSLESGANVLTF. CDR3 sequence (DNA): TGTGCCAGCAGTTTAGAGTCTGGGGCCAACGTCCTGACTTTC. The gene calls are TRBV28 and TRBJ2-6, with unresolved D. This CDR3 is 14 amino acids long. With 2 bases removed from V and 1 base from J, the gap between germline ends came to 3 bases. CDR1 and CDR2 from the germline V gene are MDHEN and SYDVKM.

This clone was recorded once. The chain links TRBV7-9 to TRBJ1-3; D call uncertain. V was cut by 1 base and J by 0 bases, with 16 bases left in between. The CDR3 is 18 amino acids. Germline CDR1 SEHNR, CDR2 FQNEAQ (reference sequence). The DNA for the CDR3 is TGTGCCAGCAGCTTAGTATTGAGCGGGGAGATCTCTGGAAACACCATATATTTT. Protein sequence: CASSLVLSGEISGNTIYF.

The chain joins TRBV6-5 to TRBJ1-1; D not certain. This CDR3 spans 13 amino acids. Trimming shortened V by 6 bases and J by 0 bases, and 8 bases separated the two germline ends. Germline values: CDR1 MNHEY, CDR2 SVGAGI. The DNA for the CDR3 is TGTGCCAGCAGCCCCATTGTGAACACTGAAGCTTTCTTT. Its translation: CASSPIVNTEAFF.

The V and J genes are TRBV9 and TRBJ1-6; D perhaps matches TRBD1 (5 bases). Trimming removed 3 bases from V and 9 bases from J, with 10 bases in between. This CDR3 has 13 amino acids. CDR1 is SGDLS, CDR2 YYNGEE, per germline. The DNA for the CDR3 is TGTGCCAGCAGCGCGGGGGGGGGTTCACCCCTCCACTTT. It translates to CASSAGGGSPLHF. Full variable domain (missing parts from reference TRBV9 and TRBJ1-6): DSGVTQTPKHLITATGQRVTLRCSPRSGDLSVYWYQQSLDQGLQFLIQYYNGEERAKGNILERFSAQQFPDLHSELNLSSLELGDSALYFCASSAGGGSPLHFGNGTRLTVT.

The chain recombines TRBV7-8 with TRBJ2-7, with TRBD1 matching over 10 bases. Germline lookup yields CDR1 SGHVS and CDR2 FQNEAQ. The CDR3 consists of 15 residues. With V trimmed by 1 base and J by 4 bases, 4 bases remained unmatched. The CDR3 DNA reads TGTGCCAGCAGCTTAGGGCCGGGACAGGGGTACGAGCAGTACTTC. Protein product: CASSLGPGQGYEQYF.

The V gene is TRBV7-2, the J gene TRBJ2-3, with 9 nucleotides matching TRBD2. The CDR3 loop spans 17 amino acids. CDR1 SGHTA and CDR2 FQGNSA come from the germline V gene. V gave up 3 bases and J gave up 5 bases; unmatched junction bases: 12. The CDR3 DNA reads as TGTGCCAGCAGCTTCGGGCTAGCGGGACCTACCCGAGATACGCAGTATTTT. Translating it yields CASSFGLAGPTRDTQYF.

This clone was observed many times. As DNA, the CDR3 is TGTGCCAGCAGCCAAGATCTCGGGAGGGCCCGCGATACGCAGTATTTT. It codes for CASSQDLGRARDTQYF. The V call is TRBV3-1 (or the pseudogene TRBV3-2), the J call TRBJ2-3; 8 positions agree with TRBD2. V gave up 0 bases and J gave up 6 bases; unmatched junction bases: 8. Germline CDR1 is LGHDT and CDR2 is YNNKEL (reference sequence). The CDR3 spans 16 residues.